Shown below are 30 T cell receptor beta chains from a single sample sequenced in a study of blood T cell repertoires in COVID-19. Repertoires were generated with immunoSEQ multiplex PCR, while TCRdb's copy carries only in-frame clones and drops some. Here the sample spans approximately 480,000 clones, roughly 90% being singletons. The sample was PBMCs or T cells enriched from blood (not recorded which). The source of these receptors is a woman under 30 who had recovered from COVID-19.

The rearrangement uses TRBV2 and TRBJ2-2, with TRBD2 matching 7 bases. Unmatched junction bases numbered 8, after V lost 5 bases and J lost 2 bases. CDR3 size: 16 residues. Germline-derived CDR1 and CDR2 are SNHLY and FYNNEI. The CDR3, as DNA: TGTGCCAGCAGTTACGGGGGGTATCTTAACACCGGGGAGCTGTTTTTT. This sequence encodes CASSYGGYLNTGELFF.

The chain combines TRBV5-1 with TRBJ2-5; a possible D gene is TRBD2 (7 bases). V was pared by 4 bases and J by 5 bases, with 15 bases between. From germline, CDR1 is SGHRS and CDR2 YFSETQ. CDR3 length: 14 amino acids. CDR3 in amino acids: CASSVGGGRETQYF. In DNA form, the CDR3 reads TGCGCCAGCAGCGTAGGGGGGGGGCGGGAGACCCAGTACTTC.

CDR3 in DNA: TGTGCCAGCAGTTTCGGACTCGCCTACGAGCAGTACTTC. Translation: CASSFGLAYEQYF. This chain connects TRBV12-3 or TRBV12-4 to TRBJ2-7; tentatively, D is TRBD2 (5 bases). The CDR3 has 13 amino acids. V was clipped by 3 bases and J by 2 bases, with 8 bases between them.

The chain joins TRBV2 to TRBJ1-6; unclear D gene. This CDR3 has 12 amino acids. The V gene's germline CDR1 is SNHLY and CDR2 FYNNEI. Deletions cut 8 bases from V and 10 bases from J, with 12 bases between. CDR3 in amino acids: CASGRMGSPLHF. In nucleotides, the CDR3 is TGTGCCAGCGGGAGGATGGGATCACCCCTCCACTTT.

The chain is built from TRBV5-5 and TRBJ2-3; D is unclear. The CDR3 totals 12 residues. V lost 4 bases, J lost 6 bases, and 9 bases lay in between. In germline, CDR1 is SGHKS, CDR2 YYEKEE (reference sequence). The CDR3 bases are TGTGCCAGCAGCCCGGGTATGGATACGCAGTATTTT. Protein product: CASSPGMDTQYF.

This sequence joins TRBV7-2 and TRBJ1-3; the match to TRBD1 covers 9 bases. CDR3 length: 15 residues. The V gene's germline CDR1 is SGHTA and CDR2 FQGNSA. V was clipped by 3 bases and J by 2 bases; unmatched bases: 2. CDR3 DNA: TGTGCCAGCAGCTTTACAGGGGGCACTGGAAACACCATATATTTT. As protein: CASSFTGGTGNTIYF.

The V call is TRBV28, the J call TRBJ1-3, with 7 bases matching TRBD1. The CDR3 has 14 amino acids. Germline V gives CDR1 MDHEN, CDR2 SYDVKM. V lost 2 bases, J lost 4 bases, and 2 bases stayed unmatched. In nucleotides, the CDR3 is TGTGCCAGCAGTTTACGGGACAGAGGAAACACCATATATTTT. Translated, it gives CASSLRDRGNTIYF.

The chain combines TRBV5-4 with TRBJ1-1; 9 nucleotides match TRBD1. The germline V gene has CDR1 SGHNT and CDR2 YYREEE (reference sequence). The V and J ends lost 2 bases and 12 bases, in that order; junction bases with no gene match: 14. CDR3 length equals 15 residues. CDR3 amino acids: CASSLENTGGGSTFF. In DNA, the CDR3 is TGTGCCAGCAGCTTAGAAAATACAGGGGGCGGGTCGACTTTCTTT.

The chain has TRBV5-4 and TRBJ2-3, with D unresolved. The germline gives CDR1 SGHNT, CDR2 YYREEE (reference sequence). Trimming pared 3 bases from V and 2 bases from J, leaving 4 bases between. The CDR3 contains 12 residues. The CDR3 reads CASSSPTDTQYF. DNA of the CDR3: TGTGCCAGCAGCTCTCCCACAGATACGCAGTATTTT.

CDR3 protein: CASSPTDPNSPLHF. The CDR3 DNA reads as TGTGCCAGCAGCCCGACAGACCCGAATTCACCCCTCCACTTT. The chain uses TRBV4-2 and TRBJ1-6, with a tentative D call TRBD1 (5 bases). The CDR3 runs 14 residues. Germline CDR1 and CDR2: LGHNA and YNFKEQ. V dropped 4 bases and J dropped 7 bases, with 11 bases sitting between them.

This chain links TRBV19 with TRBJ1-6, with D possibly matching TRBD1 (5 bases). CDR3 size: 16 residues. CDR1 and CDR2 (germline): LNHDA, SQIVND (reference sequence). The V gene lost 5 bases and the J gene lost 9 bases, with 20 bases spanning the gap. In DNA form, the CDR3 reads TGTGCCAGTAGTCCAACGTACGACAGTTTTAGTTCACCCCTCCACTTT. Its protein product is CASSPTYDSFSSPLHF.

The chain is built from TRBV29-1 and TRBJ1-1; 7 nucleotides line up with TRBD1. The CDR3 is made up of 14 amino acids. V dropped 7 bases and J dropped 2; count of bases not matched to a gene: 10. CDR1 and CDR2 (germline): SQVTM, ANQGSEA. The CDR3 loop is CSASFRDRNTEAFF. CDR3 sequence (DNA): TGCAGCGCCTCCTTTAGGGACAGAAACACTGAAGCTTTCTTT.

The rearrangement links TRBV5-1 to TRBJ2-3; D is unclear. V was cut by 0 bases and J by 0 bases, with 11 bases left in between. CDR1 and CDR2 from the germline V gene are SGHRS and YFSETQ. The CDR3 runs to 16 residues. The CDR3 nucleotides are TGCGCCAGCAGCTTGGTTACCCCACGGAGCACAGATACGCAGTATTTT. As protein: CASSLVTPRSTDTQYF.

The chain couples TRBV9 to TRBJ1-2, with D possibly TRBD1 on 6 matching bases. The V gene's germline CDR1 is SGDLS and CDR2 YYNGEE. V was clipped by 3 bases and J by 2 bases, with 26 bases between them. There are 19 residues in the CDR3. In DNA form, the CDR3 reads TGTGCCAGCAGCGAGGCGCTCCTTTGGGGGGGCCAGTCGAACTATGGCTACACCTTC. Its translation is CASSEALLWGGQSNYGYTF.

This chain links TRBV27 with TRBJ1-2; D may be TRBD1 (5 bases). CDR1 and CDR2 (germline): MNHEY, SMNVEV (reference sequence). The CDR3 is 14 amino acids. Between the trimmed V and J ends, which lost 6 bases and 4 bases, there was a span of 15 bases. CDR3 DNA sequence: TGTGCCAGCAGCGCCGGGGGGTCCGGCTATGGCTACACCTTC. Encoded protein: CASSAGGSGYGYTF.

This clone was seen only a few times. The chain combines TRBV7-9 with TRBJ1-1; 8 positions agree with TRBD1. Looked up from germline, CDR1 is SEHNR and CDR2 is FQNEAQ (reference sequence). The V gene end was trimmed by 1 base and the J gene end by 5 bases; junction bases not matched to a gene: 3. CDR3 size: 14 residues. The DNA of the CDR3 is TGTGCCAGCAGCTTAGACAGGGGGGTAACTGAAGCTTTCTTT. Translated: CASSLDRGVTEAFF. Supplemented by reference TRBV7-9 and TRBJ1-1, the full variable domain reads DTGVSQNPRHKITKRGQNVTFRCDPISEHNRLYWYRQTLGQGPEFLTYFQNEAQLEKSRLLSDRFSAERPKGSFSTLEIQRTEQGDSAMYLCASSLDRGVTEAFFGQGTRLTVV.

V and J are TRBV28 and TRBJ2-5; 7 bases align to TRBD2. The CDR3 consists of 15 residues. From germline, CDR1 is MDHEN and CDR2 SYDVKM. V gave up 3 bases and J gave up 7 bases; unmatched junction bases: 11. CDR3 sequence (DNA): TGTGCCAGCAGTTTGAGGCTAGCGGCTTCCGGGACCCAGTACTTC. Translated: CASSLRLAASGTQYF.

The rearrangement uses TRBV30 and TRBJ2-7; TRBD2 aligns across 7 bases. The length of the CDR3 is 13 residues. Germline V gene lookup returns CDR1 GTSNPN and CDR2 SVGIG (reference sequence). After removal of 7 bases from V and 0 bases from J, the junction contained 6 bases not matched to a gene. CDR3 loop: CASGGESSYEQYF. The CDR3 DNA is TGTGCCTCGGGAGGCGAGTCCTCCTACGAGCAGTACTTC.

The J gene is TRBJ2-5, the V gene TRBV2; TRBD2 might be the D (6 bases). The CDR3 is 12 amino acids. V was clipped by 8 bases and J by 7 bases, with 14 bases between them. Germline V gene data show CDR1 as SNHLY and CDR2 as FYNNEI. CDR3 sequence: CASEGTGGTQYF. DNA for the CDR3: TGTGCCAGCGAGGGAACCGGGGGGACCCAGTACTTC.

The CDR3 DNA sequence: TGTGCCAGTAGTGTCCCGGGGGGGGTGAACGAGCAGTACTTC. As protein: CASSVPGGVNEQYF. The chain employs TRBV19 and TRBJ2-7; 8 bases map to TRBD2. Germline V gives CDR1 LNHDA, CDR2 SQIVND (reference sequence). The V gene end was trimmed by 5 bases and the J gene end by 5 bases; junction bases not matched to a gene: 8. The CDR3 sequence is 14 residues long.

This rearrangement joins TRBV18 to TRBJ1-1; 8 nucleotides match TRBD1. Per germline, CDR1 KGHSH and CDR2 LQKENI. This CDR3 is built from 14 residues. V lost 5 bases and J lost 3; bases outside the gene matches: 5. Here the CDR3 reads CASSSTTGDTEAFF. The CDR3 DNA reads TGTGCCAGCTCATCAACGACAGGGGACACTGAAGCTTTCTTT.

As to this clone: One end of the junction is discordant with germline, which a read error may explain. V usage is TRBV11-2 and J usage is TRBJ2-1; D unclear. CDR3 size: 14 residues. CDR1 SGHAT and CDR2 FQNNGV come from the germline V gene. Written as DNA, the CDR3 is TGTGCCAGCAGCTTGGCCACATCCTCCAATGAGCAGTTCTTC. Translating it yields CASSLATSSNEQFF.

The chain uses TRBV4-1 and TRBJ2-3; possible D gene TRBD2, 6 bases. CDR1 is MGHRA, CDR2 YSYEKL, per germline. The CDR3 is 15 amino acids. V dropped 0 bases and J dropped 1 base, with 8 bases sitting between them. The CDR3 DNA reads TGCGCCAGCAGCCAAGATGGCGGGGGCACAGATACGCAGTATTTT. This gives the protein CASSQDGGGTDTQYF.

This clone was detected only once. This chain uses TRBV2 with TRBJ1-6, with D maybe TRBD1 (5 bases). The CDR3 totals 17 residues. In germline, CDR1 is SNHLY, CDR2 FYNNEI. The V end was cut by 3 bases, the J end by 8 bases, with 20 bases between. DNA for the CDR3: TGTGCCAGCAGTGATAAAAGGGCGGGAGGGGTCGATTCACCCCTCCACTTT. Translated: CASSDKRAGGVDSPLHF.

V is TRBV6-5 and J is TRBJ1-6; 7 bases are a match to TRBD1. V was clipped by 6 bases and J by 10 bases; unmatched bases: 9. Per the germline V gene, CDR1 is MNHEY and CDR2 is SVGAGI. This CDR3 spans 14 amino acids. CDR3 protein: CASSPDREDSPLHF. CDR3 sequence (DNA): TGTGCCAGCAGCCCCGACAGGGAGGACTCACCCCTCCACTTT.

V is TRBV29-1 and J is TRBJ2-6, with a possible D match to TRBD1 (6 bases). V lost 4 bases, J lost 0 bases, and 10 bases lay in between. Per germline, CDR1 SQVTM and CDR2 ANQGSEA. This CDR3 spans 15 amino acids. The CDR3 DNA reads TGCAGCGTTGCTACAGGGAGCTCTGGGGCCAACGTCCTGACTTTC. Encoded protein: CSVATGSSGANVLTF.

Written as DNA, the CDR3 is TGTGCCAGCAGTAGGGGCACCTATGGCTACACCTTC. It codes for CASSRGTYGYTF. The J gene is TRBJ1-2, the V gene TRBV2; D perhaps matches TRBD1 (5 bases). Germline V gene sequence: CDR1 SNHLY, CDR2 FYNNEI. Deletions cut 5 bases from V and 4 bases from J, with 8 bases between. The CDR3 contains 12 residues. The entire variable domain, with the rest obtained from reference TRBV2 and TRBJ1-2, is as follows: EPEVTQTPSHQVTQMGQEVILRCVPISNHLYFYWYRQILGQKVEFLVSFYNNEISEKSEIFDDQFSVERPDGSNFTLKIRSTKLEDSAMYFCASSRGTYGYTFGSGTRLTVV.

The genes are TRBV10-2 and TRBJ1-1, with 7 bases that match TRBD1. Per germline, CDR1 WSHSY and CDR2 SAAADI. CDR3 length equals 15 residues. V dropped 2 bases and J dropped 6; count of bases not matched to a gene: 9. CDR3 nucleotides: TGCGCCAGCAGTGAGGACTCAGGGGGTAGCGCTGAAGCTTTCTTT. Its protein is CASSEDSGGSAEAFF.

The CDR3 loop is CAWSNYGGAEDTQYF. In nucleotides, the CDR3 is TGTGCCTGGAGTAATTACGGGGGGGCCGAAGATACGCAGTATTTT. The rearrangement uses TRBV30 and TRBJ2-3; TRBD2 agrees at 8 bases. V lost 2 bases to trimming and J lost 5 bases; unmatched junction nucleotides: 9. Germline CDR1 reads GTSNPN; CDR2 reads SVGIG (reference sequence). The CDR3 consists of 15 residues.

The chain links TRBV3-1 (or the pseudogene TRBV3-2) to TRBJ2-2, with TRBD1 as a possible D gene (6 bases). Germline V gives CDR1 LGHDT, CDR2 YNNKEL (reference sequence). This CDR3 is 16 amino acids long. The ends were cut back, 2 bases at V and 3 bases at J, with 13 bases in the middle. The CDR3 spells CASSQFPWTDTGELFF. The CDR3 bases are TGTGCCAGCAGCCAATTCCCCTGGACAGACACCGGGGAGCTGTTTTTT.